The next 18 T cell receptor beta chains were all read from a single sample in a study of shared clonotypes between healthy human individuals. Method: immunoSEQ multiplex PCR; TCRdb's copy keeps in-frame clones and lacks some. This sample yields a few million clones, of which around nine tenths are seen a single time; roughly 0.15% belongs to the top ten. Source material: naive CD4+ T cells sorted from blood. Subset here: CD45RA+ positively selected. The receptors originated from a man younger than 35 in good health.

This chain uses TRBV15 with TRBJ2-7; D might be TRBD1 (6 bases). Trimming left V 2 bases short and J 3 bases short, with 11 bases between. The CDR3 is made up of 14 amino acids. Looked up from germline, CDR1 is LNHNV and CDR2 is YYDKDF (reference sequence). CDR3: CATSRSDSLYEQYF. The CDR3 nucleotides read TGTGCCACCAGCAGATCGGACAGTCTCTACGAGCAGTACTTC.

The chain uses TRBV27 and TRBJ2-3; possible D gene TRBD1, 6 bases. Trimming shortened V by 7 bases and J by 0 bases, and 14 bases separated the two germline ends. CDR1 and CDR2 (germline): MNHEY, SMNVEV (reference sequence). The CDR3 length is 15 residues. DNA for the CDR3: TGTGCCAGCACCTTACAGGGTGGGAGCACAGATACGCAGTATTTT. This gives the protein CASTLQGGSTDTQYF.

The rearrangement joins TRBV9 to TRBJ2-2; D remains ambiguous. CDR1 is SGDLS and CDR2 is YYNGEE in the germline V gene. Between the trimmed V and J ends, which lost 4 bases and 4 bases, there was a span of 14 bases. The CDR3 is made up of 15 amino acids. The CDR3 sequence is CASSPVRFSTGELFF. The CDR3 nucleotides are TGTGCCAGCAGCCCCGTGCGCTTTTCCACCGGGGAGCTGTTTTTT.

The chain combines TRBV27 with TRBJ2-5; D is possibly TRBD1 (5 bases). Germline CDR1 is MNHEY and CDR2 is SMNVEV (reference sequence). The CDR3 has 14 residues. V lost 5 bases to trimming and J lost 4 bases, with 14 bases between them. This CDR3 is CASSPFQGRETQYF. As DNA, the CDR3 is TGTGCCAGCAGTCCCTTTCAGGGAAGAGAGACCCAGTACTTC.

The rearrangement uses TRBV5-4 and TRBJ2-7; D might be TRBD2 (7 bases). Germline lookup yields CDR1 SGHNT and CDR2 YYREEE (reference sequence). CDR3 length equals 14 residues. Trimming stripped 2 bases from V and 7 bases from J, with 16 bases between. The CDR3 spells CASSLGGALVEQYF. The CDR3 DNA is TGTGCCAGCAGCTTAGGGGGGGCCCTTGTAGAGCAGTACTTC.

This chain joins TRBV7-9 and TRBJ1-6, with 8 positions matching TRBD1. The CDR3 totals 15 residues. Germline V gene lookup returns CDR1 SEHNR and CDR2 FQNEAQ (reference sequence). Losses at the gene ends were 2 bases for V and 7 bases for J; bases not matched to a gene: 4. The CDR3 here is CASSLFDRGNSPLHF. In nucleotides, the CDR3 is TGTGCCAGCAGCTTATTTGACAGGGGAAATTCACCCCTCCACTTT. Full variable domain (remainder filled in from reference TRBV7-9 and TRBJ1-6): DTGVSQNPRHKITKRGQNVTFRCDPISEHNRLYWYRQTLGQGPEFLTYFQNEAQLEKSRLLSDRFSAERPKGSFSTLEIQRTEQGDSAMYLCASSLFDRGNSPLHFGNGTRLTVT.

The rearrangement uses TRBV18 and TRBJ1-1; no firm D call. CDR1 is KGHSH and CDR2 is LQKENI in the germline V gene. The CDR3 runs to 13 residues. V lost 4 bases, J lost 3 bases, and 9 bases lay in between. CDR3 sequence reads: CASSRKEDTEAFF. As DNA, the CDR3 is TGTGCCAGCTCACGGAAGGAGGACACTGAAGCTTTCTTT.

Worth noting for this clone: Other nucleotide sequences from this sample produce the same CDR3. The chain carries TRBV5-1 and TRBJ2-7; 7 positions agree with TRBD2. V was pared by 1 base and J by 0 bases, with 4 bases of the junction left unmatched. The CDR3 has 15 amino acids. Germline CDR1 SGHRS, CDR2 YFSETQ. The CDR3 sequence: CASSLSGGSSYEQYF. CDR3 nucleotides: TGCGCCAGCAGCTTGTCGGGCGGGAGCTCCTACGAGCAGTACTTC.

The V gene is TRBV6-1, the J gene TRBJ1-1; D is undetermined. This CDR3 has 12 amino acids. V was shortened by 6 bases and J by 4 bases, with 9 bases between the two germline ends. CDR1 is MNHNS and CDR2 is SASEGT in the germline V gene. The CDR3 bases are TGTGCCAGCAGGGCTGGGAGCACTGAAGCTTTCTTT. Its translation is CASRAGSTEAFF.

The rearrangement uses TRBV2 and TRBJ2-5, with a tentative D call TRBD2 (5 bases). The CDR3 extends over 14 amino acids. Germline V gene sequence: CDR1 SNHLY, CDR2 FYNNEI. V was cut by 6 bases and J by 1 base, with 12 bases left in between. The CDR3 bases are TGTGCCAGCAGGCGGGCCGCTTCCCAAGAGACCCAGTACTTC. It codes for CASRRAASQETQYF.

V gene TRBV5-4 combines with J gene TRBJ2-7; 8 bases are shared with TRBD1. The CDR3 length is 15 residues. The ends lost 3 bases at V and 0 bases at J; junction bases unmatched: 5. CDR1 and CDR2 (germline): SGHNT, YYREEE (reference sequence). The CDR3 coding sequence is TGTGCCAGCAGCTCACAAGGACAGGGCTCCTACGAGCAGTACTTC. It encodes CASSSQGQGSYEQYF. The variable domain in full, completed from reference TRBV5-4 and TRBJ2-7, reads ETGVTQSPTHLIKTRGQQVTLRCSSQSGHNTVSWYQQALGQGPQFIFQYYREEENGRGNFPPRFSGLQFPNYSSELNVNALELDDSALYLCASSSQGQGSYEQYFGPGTRLTVT.

This chain joins TRBV18 and TRBJ2-1; 8 nucleotides agree with TRBD2. With V trimmed by 3 bases and J by 9 bases, 4 bases remained unmatched. The CDR3 loop spans 13 amino acids. From germline, CDR1 is KGHSH and CDR2 LQKENI. The CDR3 protein is CASSPGLVGEQFF. In DNA, the CDR3 is TGTGCCAGCTCACCGGGACTAGTTGGTGAGCAGTTCTTC.

J is TRBJ1-5 and V is TRBV6-5; D is perhaps TRBD1 (5 bases). The V end was cut by 2 bases, the J end by 4 bases, with 9 bases between. Per the germline V gene, CDR1 is MNHEY and CDR2 is SVGAGI. The CDR3 sequence is 14 residues long. The CDR3 nucleotides are TGTGCCAGCAGTTACGGAGGGGAGAATCAGCCCCAGCATTTT. It translates to CASSYGGENQPQHF.

This clone was observed a few times. Within the sample, other DNA sequences also encode this same CDR3. The rearrangement joins TRBV2 to TRBJ1-5; 7 bases line up with TRBD1. The ends lost 2 bases at V and 2 bases at J; junction bases unmatched: 0. Germline V gives CDR1 SNHLY, CDR2 FYNNEI. The CDR3 spans 14 residues. The CDR3 here is CASSEQGGNQPQHF. CDR3 nucleotide sequence: TGTGCCAGCAGTGAACAGGGGGGCAATCAGCCCCAGCATTTT.

This sequence joins TRBV6-6 and TRBJ2-7; TRBD2 aligns across 7 bases. The CDR3 has 14 amino acids. Germline values: CDR1 MNHNY, CDR2 SVGAGI (reference sequence). The V segment lost 6 bases and the J segment 8 bases; nucleotides outside the gene matches: 13. The CDR3 sequence: CASSPGGTDKKQYF. DNA for the CDR3: TGTGCCAGCAGCCCCGGGGGGACGGACAAGAAGCAGTACTTC.

J is TRBJ2-3 and V is TRBV5-1; either TRBD1 or TRBD2 may supply D (5 bases each). Germline CDR1 is SGHRS and CDR2 is YFSETQ. This CDR3 spans 15 amino acids. The V gene lost 2 bases and the J gene lost 3 bases, with 13 bases spanning the gap. The CDR3 protein is CASSFLQGGTDTQYF. In nucleotides, the CDR3 is TGCGCCAGCAGCTTCTTGCAGGGCGGGACAGATACGCAGTATTTT.

The rearrangement links TRBV5-1 to TRBJ2-5; TRBD2 aligns across 10 bases. Germline values: CDR1 SGHRS, CDR2 YFSETQ. The CDR3 has 21 residues. V was clipped by 0 bases and J by 3 bases; unmatched bases: 20. CDR3 sequence: CASSLAMLAASGGPGEETQYF. The CDR3, as DNA: TGCGCCAGCAGCTTGGCCATGCTTGCGGCTAGCGGGGGTCCCGGCGAAGAGACCCAGTACTTC. The entire variable domain, with the rest obtained from reference TRBV5-1 and TRBJ2-5, is as follows: KAGVTQTPRYLIKTRGQQVTLSCSPISGHRSVSWYQQTPGQGLQFLFEYFSETQRNKGNFPGRFSGRQFSNSRSEMNVSTLELGDSALYLCASSLAMLAASGGPGEETQYFGPGTRLLVL.

This chain connects TRBV30 to TRBJ2-4; 9 bases agree with TRBD2. Germline V gene sequence: CDR1 GTSNPN, CDR2 SVGIG (reference sequence). V gave up 8 bases and J gave up 6 bases; unmatched junction bases: 11. CDR3 length: 14 residues. In DNA form, the CDR3 reads TGTGCCCAAACCGGCGGGAGGGCGGGAAACATTCAGTACTTC. Its translation is CAQTGGRAGNIQYF.